The 11 T cell receptor beta chains in this list originate from one sample, sequenced in a study of PD-1 blockade in mismatch repair-deficient tumors. Assay: immunoSEQ multiplex PCR; the TCRdb copy retains only in-frame clones and omits some. This sample carries 77,000 or so clones, 80% to 90% of them seen once, and the ten largest clones take roughly 6%. Specimen: peripheral blood, collected 44 weeks after starting pembrolizumab. Receptor source: an adult with mismatch repair-deficient cancer.

The CDR3 reads CASSLSGAETQYF. CDR3 nucleotides: TGTGCCAGCAGCTTATCAGGGGCAGAGACCCAGTACTTC. This rearrangement joins TRBV11-2 to TRBJ2-5, with D maybe TRBD1 (6 bases). CDR1 and CDR2 from the germline V gene are SGHAT and FQNNGV. Trimming stripped 2 bases from V and 4 bases from J, with 8 bases between. The CDR3 runs 13 residues. Supplemented by reference TRBV11-2 and TRBJ2-5, the full variable domain reads EAGVAQSPRYKIIEKRQSVAFWCNPISGHATLYWYQQILGQGPKLLIQFQNNGVVDDSQLPKDRFSAERLKGVDSTLKIQPAKLEDSAVYLCASSLSGAETQYFGPGTRLLVL.

This chain uses TRBV5-1 with TRBJ2-1; D not certain. Trimming took off 0 bases at V and 5 bases at J, with 9 bases between the two ends. Germline V gene data show CDR1 as SGHRS and CDR2 as YFSETQ. CDR3 size: 14 residues. DNA for the CDR3: TGCGCCAGCAGCTTGGTAGGTGACAACAATGAGCAGTTCTTC. Protein: CASSLVGDNNEQFF.

This rearrangement joins TRBV4-2 to TRBJ2-1, with TRBD2 matching over 8 bases. Germline V gene sequence: CDR1 LGHNA, CDR2 YNFKEQ. V shed 4 bases and J 1 base; nucleotides not matched to a gene: 9. This CDR3 region has 17 residues. CDR3 bases: TGTGCCAGCAGCCCTTCCGCTTCTAGCGGGTCCTACAATGAGCAGTTCTTC. Protein: CASSPSASSGSYNEQFF.

The chain combines TRBV29-1 with TRBJ1-1; a possible D gene is TRBD1 (6 bases). Germline lookup yields CDR1 SQVTM and CDR2 ANQGSEA. The CDR3 spans 9 residues. V was shortened by 7 bases and J by 10 bases, with 10 bases between the two germline ends. The CDR3 nucleotides read TGCAGCGCAGGGGCTGGAGCTTTCTTT. Residues: CSAGAGAFF.

This clone has just a few counts. This rearrangement joins TRBV6-5 to TRBJ2-2; D unresolved. Germline values: CDR1 MNHEY, CDR2 SVGAGI. V lost 5 bases and J lost 2, with 12 bases in between. The CDR3 is made up of 15 amino acids. The CDR3 sequence is CASSPQTHNTGELFF. The CDR3 bases are TGTGCCAGCAGTCCCCAGACTCATAACACCGGGGAGCTGTTTTTT.

The rearrangement uses TRBV6-5 and TRBJ1-2; weak D call: TRBD1 (6 bases). The CDR3 spans 13 residues. V gave up 3 bases and J gave up 3 bases, with 8 bases separating them. Germline values: CDR1 MNHEY, CDR2 SVGAGI. CDR3 protein: CASSYSGDYGYTF. In DNA form, the CDR3 reads TGTGCCAGCAGTTATTCAGGGGACTATGGCTACACCTTC.

CDR3 in DNA: TGCGCCAGCAGCCCCGGGACAGGGACACTAAATGAAAAACTGTTTTTT. It is translated as CASSPGTGTLNEKLFF. The J gene is TRBJ1-4, the V gene TRBV5-1, with 9 bases lining up with TRBD1. Germline trimming cut 4 bases from V and 5 bases from J; bases unmatched to any gene: 9. There are 16 residues in the CDR3. Looked up from germline, CDR1 is SGHRS and CDR2 is YFSETQ.

The V call is TRBV5-1, the J call TRBJ2-7, with 8 bases identical to TRBD2. Looked up from germline, CDR1 is SGHRS and CDR2 is YFSETQ. Germline trimming cut 3 bases from V and 5 bases from J; bases unmatched to any gene: 13. This CDR3 region has 16 residues. The CDR3 DNA is TGCGCCAGCAGCTGGGTGTACGGGAGGGCCATCCACGAGCAGTACTTC. This codes for CASSWVYGRAIHEQYF.

The genes are TRBV9 and TRBJ2-7, with D maybe TRBD1 (6 bases). In germline, CDR1 is SGDLS, CDR2 YYNGEE. The CDR3 contains 14 residues. Trimming removed 3 bases from V and 3 bases from J, with 13 bases in between. CDR3 sequence (DNA): TGTGCCAGCAGCGAAGGGACAAGAATCTACGAGCAGTACTTC. Protein sequence: CASSEGTRIYEQYF.

This clone has just a few counts. The genes are TRBV5-1 and TRBJ2-2, with D maybe TRBD1 (6 bases). The CDR3 covers 13 residues. Per the germline V gene, CDR1 is SGHRS and CDR2 is YFSETQ. The ends were cut back, 0 bases at V and 6 bases at J, with 6 bases in the middle. The CDR3 here is CASSLDRAGELFF. The CDR3, as DNA: TGCGCCAGCAGCTTGGACAGGGCCGGGGAGCTGTTTTTT.

The chain has TRBV7-3 and TRBJ1-1, with D unresolved. Trimming removed 1 base from V and 4 bases from J, with 10 bases in between. CDR3 length: 14 amino acids. Germline CDR1 is SGHTA and CDR2 is FQGTGA. The CDR3 nucleotides are TGTGCCAGCAGCTTAAGGCTCGGGTCCACTGAAGCTTTCTTT. This translates into CASSLRLGSTEAFF.